This T cell receptor (beta chain) was recovered during a study of chemoradiotherapy in HPV16-positive cancers. The study's findings and limits: The functional HPV-specific definition rests on just a couple of HPV16-positive patients.

The assay was immunoSEQ multiplex PCR, and TCRdb's table has in-frame clones only and misses some. This sample has thousands of clones, with approximately 81% found just once. The CDR3 has 15 residues. Trimming stripped 5 bases from V and 3 bases from J, with 13 bases between. Germline V gene sequence: CDR1 SEHNR, CDR2 FQNEAQ (reference sequence). Samples were taken several times over chemoradiotherapy. Comments on this clone: Its antigen is unknown.

The source is a human donor with HPV-associated anogenital cancer. The chain couples TRBV7-9 to TRBJ1-4; D gene uncertain. Specimen: tumor tissue, collected from a patient who underwent chemoradiotherapy. The CDR3 nucleotides read TGTGCCAGCAGCCCCCCGCTGGGCGCTAATGAAAAACTGTTTTTT. Amino acid sequence: CASSPPLGANEKLFF.